This T cell receptor beta chain appears in the sequencing data of a study of neurological immune-mediated disorders. TCRdb recomputed calls from the 5' RACE reads with MiXCR, one row per CDR3 protein. The sample includes fewer than 35,000 distinct CDR3 sequences, roughly 4.4% of them seen just once. Findings of the study overall: HTLV-1-associated myelopathy had the most TCR clonal expansion, and multiple sclerosis had the least, less than healthy controls. Across subjects, no CDR3 amino acid sequence appeared in expanded clones of more than one subject, a finding that suggested private repertoires in all groups.

The CDR3 covers 13 residues. Germline V lookup: CDR1 ENHRY, CDR2 SYGVKD. Between the trimmed V and J ends, which lost 8 bases and 2 bases, there was a span of 10 bases. This clonotype occurred many times. Antigen specificity is unknown. Healthy control samples came from blood bank volunteers in Maryland, USA. PBMCs stored at -80 C, 2 million in total, were the source of the unsorted libraries. Sequencing was done on a sample of PBMCs. The chain employs TRBV10-3 and TRBJ1-3, with a weak D call TRBD1 (5 bases). This TCR came from a man younger than 30 in good health. This CDR3 reads CAIGEQAGNTIYF. Here the CDR3 DNA reads TGTGCCATCGGGGAACAGGCTGGAAACACCATATATTTT.